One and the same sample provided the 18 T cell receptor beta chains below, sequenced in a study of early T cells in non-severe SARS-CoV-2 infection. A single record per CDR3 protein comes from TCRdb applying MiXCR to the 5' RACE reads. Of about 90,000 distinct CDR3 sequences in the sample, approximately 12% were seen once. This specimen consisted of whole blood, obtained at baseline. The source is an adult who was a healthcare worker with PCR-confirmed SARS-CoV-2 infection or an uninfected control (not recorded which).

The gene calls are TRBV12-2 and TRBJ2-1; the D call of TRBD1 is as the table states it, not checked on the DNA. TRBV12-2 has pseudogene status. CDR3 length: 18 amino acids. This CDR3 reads CASRFLGFRVFTYNEQFF. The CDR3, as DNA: TGTGCAAGTCGCTTCCTGGGCTTCCGGGTCTTCACATACAATGAGCAGTTCTTC.

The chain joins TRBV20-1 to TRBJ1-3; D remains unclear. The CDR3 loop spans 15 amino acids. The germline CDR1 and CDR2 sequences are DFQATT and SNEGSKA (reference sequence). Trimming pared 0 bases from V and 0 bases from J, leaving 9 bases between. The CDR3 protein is CSARDAGSSGNTIYF. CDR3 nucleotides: TGCAGTGCTAGAGATGCGGGCAGCTCTGGAAACACCATATATTTT.

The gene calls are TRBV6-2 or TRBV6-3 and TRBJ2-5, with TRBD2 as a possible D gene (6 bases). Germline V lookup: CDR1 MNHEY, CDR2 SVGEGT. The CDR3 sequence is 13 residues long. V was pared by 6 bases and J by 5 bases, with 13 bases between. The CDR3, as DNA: TGTGCCAGCAGCTACCGGGCGGGGGAGACCCAGTACTTC. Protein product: CASSYRAGETQYF.

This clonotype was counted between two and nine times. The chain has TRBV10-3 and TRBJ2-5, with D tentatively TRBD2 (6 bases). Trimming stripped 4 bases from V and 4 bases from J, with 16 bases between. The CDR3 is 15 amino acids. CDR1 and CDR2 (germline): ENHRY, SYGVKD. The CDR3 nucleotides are TGTGCCATCAGTGTGAACGGGGGTACCTTAGAGACCCAGTACTTC. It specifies CAISVNGGTLETQYF.

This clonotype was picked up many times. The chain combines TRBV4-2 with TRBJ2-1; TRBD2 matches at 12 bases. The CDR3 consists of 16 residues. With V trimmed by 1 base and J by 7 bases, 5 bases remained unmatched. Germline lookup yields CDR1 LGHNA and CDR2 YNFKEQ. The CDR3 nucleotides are TGTGCCAGCAGCCAAGGACTAGCGGGAGCAGATAATGAGCAGTTCTTC. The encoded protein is CASSQGLAGADNEQFF.

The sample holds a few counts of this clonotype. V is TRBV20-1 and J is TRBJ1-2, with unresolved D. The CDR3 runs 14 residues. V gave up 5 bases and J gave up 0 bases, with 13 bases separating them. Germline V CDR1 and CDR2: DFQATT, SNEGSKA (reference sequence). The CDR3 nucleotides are TGCAGTGCTTCCGACTGGGGAACTAACTATGGCTACACCTTC. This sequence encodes CSASDWGTNYGYTF.

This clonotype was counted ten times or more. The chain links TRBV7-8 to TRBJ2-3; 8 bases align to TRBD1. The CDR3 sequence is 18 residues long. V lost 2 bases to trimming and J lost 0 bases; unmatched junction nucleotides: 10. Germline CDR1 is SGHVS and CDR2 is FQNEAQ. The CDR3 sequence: CASSLRQGAVISTDTQYF. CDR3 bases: TGTGCCAGCAGCTTAAGGCAGGGGGCGGTGATTAGCACAGATACGCAGTATTTT.

DNA of the CDR3: TGTGCCAGCAGCTTTCTACTAGCGGGGAGTAAAAACATTCAGTACTTC. Its protein is CASSFLLAGSKNIQYF. This rearrangement joins TRBV11-3 to TRBJ2-4; 10 bases line up with TRBD2. J was trimmed by 4 bases and V by 3 bases; bases with no gene match: 6. CDR1 and CDR2 from the germline V gene are SGHNT and YENEEA. The CDR3 loop spans 16 amino acids.

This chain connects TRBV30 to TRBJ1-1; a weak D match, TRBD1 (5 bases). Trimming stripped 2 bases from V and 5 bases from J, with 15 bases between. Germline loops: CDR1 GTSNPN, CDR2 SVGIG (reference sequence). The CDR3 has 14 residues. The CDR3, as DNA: TGTGCCTGGAGTTTAGGCAGGGCCTTAACTGAAGCTTTCTTT. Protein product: CAWSLGRALTEAFF.

The CDR3 is CASSPYLDRTLYEQYF. The CDR3, as DNA: TGTGCCAGCAGTCCCTACCTCGACAGGACACTCTACGAGCAGTACTTC. The genes are TRBV6-5 and TRBJ2-7; D is perhaps TRBD1 (6 bases). Germline V lookup: CDR1 MNHEY, CDR2 SVGAGI. Deletions cut 5 bases from V and 3 bases from J, with 20 bases between. This CDR3 contains 16 residues.

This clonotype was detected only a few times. The CDR3 is CSVEGDRETQYF. CDR3 bases: TGCAGCGTTGAGGGGGATCGAGAGACCCAGTACTTC. J is TRBJ2-5 and V is TRBV29-1; either TRBD1 or TRBD2 may supply D (5 bases each). CDR1 SQVTM and CDR2 ANQGSEA come from the germline V gene. Trimming took 3 bases from V and 4 from J, leaving 9 bases between them. This CDR3 contains 12 residues.

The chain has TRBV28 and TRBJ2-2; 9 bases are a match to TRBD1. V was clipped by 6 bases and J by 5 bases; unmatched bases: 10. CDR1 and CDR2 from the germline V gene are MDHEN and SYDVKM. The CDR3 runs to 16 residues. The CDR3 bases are TGTGCCAGCAGCCGAGGAGGGACAGGGCTAACCGGGGAGCTGTTTTTT. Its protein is CASSRGGTGLTGELFF. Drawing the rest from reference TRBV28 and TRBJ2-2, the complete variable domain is DVKVTQSSRYLVKRTGEKVFLECVQDMDHENMFWYRQDPGLGLRLIYFSYDVKMKEKGDIPEGYSVSREKKERFSLILESASTNQTSMYLCASSRGGTGLTGELFFGEGSRLTVL.

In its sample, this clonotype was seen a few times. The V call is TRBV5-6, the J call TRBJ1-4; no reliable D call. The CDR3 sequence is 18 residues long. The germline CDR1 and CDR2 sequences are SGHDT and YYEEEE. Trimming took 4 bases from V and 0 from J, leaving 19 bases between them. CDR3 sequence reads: CASSPLYRTGATNEKLFF. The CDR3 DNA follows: TGTGCCAGCAGCCCGCTGTACCGGACGGGAGCAACTAATGAAAAACTGTTTTTT.

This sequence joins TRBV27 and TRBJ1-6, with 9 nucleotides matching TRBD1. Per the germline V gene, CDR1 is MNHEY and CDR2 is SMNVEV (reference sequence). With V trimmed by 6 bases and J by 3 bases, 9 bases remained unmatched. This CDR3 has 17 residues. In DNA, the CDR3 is TGTGCCAGCAGCCCAACCGGGACAGGGATCTATAATTCACCCCTCCACTTT. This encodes CASSPTGTGIYNSPLHF.

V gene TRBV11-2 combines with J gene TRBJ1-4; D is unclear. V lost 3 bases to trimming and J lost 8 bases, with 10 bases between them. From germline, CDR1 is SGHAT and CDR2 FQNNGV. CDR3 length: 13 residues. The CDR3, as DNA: TGTGCCAGCAGCTTCAACCTGAAGGAAAAACTGTTTTTT. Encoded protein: CASSFNLKEKLFF.

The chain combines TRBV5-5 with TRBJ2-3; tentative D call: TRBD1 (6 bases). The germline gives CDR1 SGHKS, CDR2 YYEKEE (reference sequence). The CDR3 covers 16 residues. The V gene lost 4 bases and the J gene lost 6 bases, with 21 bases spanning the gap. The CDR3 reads CASSQGAGVGFDTQYF. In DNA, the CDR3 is TGTGCCAGCAGCCAGGGAGCAGGGGTTGGTTTCGATACGCAGTATTTT.

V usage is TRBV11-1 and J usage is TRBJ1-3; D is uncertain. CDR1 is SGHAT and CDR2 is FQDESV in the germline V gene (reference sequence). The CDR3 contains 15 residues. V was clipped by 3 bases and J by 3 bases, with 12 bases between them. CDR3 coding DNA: TGTGCCAGCAGCTTGGATCGCCCTATTGGAAACACCATATATTTT. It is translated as CASSLDRPIGNTIYF.

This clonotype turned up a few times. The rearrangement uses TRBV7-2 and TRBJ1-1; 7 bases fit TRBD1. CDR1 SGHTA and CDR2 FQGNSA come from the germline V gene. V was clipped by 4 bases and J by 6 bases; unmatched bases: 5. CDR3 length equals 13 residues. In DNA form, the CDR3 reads TGTGCCAGCAGCTCGGGACAGCACGCTGAAGCTTTCTTT. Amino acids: CASSSGQHAEAFF.